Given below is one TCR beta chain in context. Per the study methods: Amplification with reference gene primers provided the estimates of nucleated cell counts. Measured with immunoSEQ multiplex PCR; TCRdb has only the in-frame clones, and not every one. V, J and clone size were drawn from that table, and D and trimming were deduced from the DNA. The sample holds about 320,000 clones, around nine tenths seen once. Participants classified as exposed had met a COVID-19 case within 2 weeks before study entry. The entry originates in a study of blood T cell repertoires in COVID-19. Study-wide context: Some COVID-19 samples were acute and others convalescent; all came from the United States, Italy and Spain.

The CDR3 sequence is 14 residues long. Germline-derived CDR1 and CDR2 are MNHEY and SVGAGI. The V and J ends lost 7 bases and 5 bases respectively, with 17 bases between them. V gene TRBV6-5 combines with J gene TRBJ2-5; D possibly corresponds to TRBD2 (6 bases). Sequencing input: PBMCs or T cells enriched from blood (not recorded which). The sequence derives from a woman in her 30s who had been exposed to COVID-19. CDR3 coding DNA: TGTGCCAGCAAGCGAAGGAGGGAATCGGAGACCCAGTACTTC. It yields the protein CASKRRRESETQYF.